This T cell receptor (beta chain) comes out of a study of early T cells in non-severe SARS-CoV-2 infection. Study details: With bulk RNA from unsorted whole blood as input, sequencing yielded unpaired chains.

Tagging with unique molecular identifiers was applied to individual cDNA molecules. A single record per CDR3 protein comes from TCRdb applying MiXCR to the 5' RACE reads. Of more than 25,000 distinct CDR3 sequences in the sample, less than 10% were seen once. Study results and limitations: Reliance on VDJdb matching favored anti-spike CD8 responses; private and CD4 specificities were missed.

The CDR3 runs 14 residues. Trimming took 6 bases from V and 4 from J, leaving 13 bases between them. Germline V CDR1 and CDR2: SGHAT, FQNNGV. This clonotype has only a few counts. Its antigen remains unidentified. The gene calls are TRBV11-2 and TRBJ1-3, with D unclear. Sequenced sample: whole blood. The TCR was taken from an adult who was a healthcare worker with PCR-confirmed SARS-CoV-2 infection or an uninfected control (not recorded which). The CDR3, as DNA: TGTGCCAGCAGTTCTAACTTCCGCGGAAACACCATATATTTT. Protein sequence: CASSSNFRGNTIYF.